This T cell receptor (beta chain) stems from a study of Ad26.COV2.S vaccination and SARS-CoV-2 variants. Looking at the study overall: Ad26.COV2.S shots went into the muscle once or twice, 56 days apart.

Germline V gives CDR1 SGDLS, CDR2 YYNGEE. The length of the CDR3 is 19 residues. Unmatched junction bases numbered 22, after V lost 4 bases and J lost 7 bases. As for treatment: roughly 18 received Ad26.COV2.S at low or high dose, single or two shots; about 5 received placebo; per-sample allocation not given. Sample collection was performed on day 63 after the first vaccine or placebo injection. Ad26 vector vaccine expressed Wuhan-strain SARS-CoV-2 spike. Libraries were prepared by immunoSEQ multiplex PCR; TCRdb keeps only in-frame clonotypes and omits some of them. This table has around 300,000 clones, roughly nine tenths appearing once.

This clonotype was sampled from a person aged 18-65 years who received the Ad26.COV2.S COVID-19 vaccine or a placebo. The input for sequencing was peripheral blood, taken in a trial of Ad26.COV2.S vaccine versus placebo. This chain links TRBV9 with TRBJ2-1, with TRBD2 matching 8 bases. The CDR3 protein is CASSPRLVKLGGVANEQFF. The CDR3 nucleotides are TGTGCCAGCAGCCCCCGACTTGTTAAGCTCGGGGGGGTGGCGAATGAGCAGTTCTTC.